What follows are 10 T cell receptor beta chains derived from one specimen sequenced in a study of T cell responses to AZD1222 COVID-19 vaccine. Assay used: immunoSEQ multiplex PCR; TCRdb lists only in-frame clones, some missing. The sample holds roughly 120,000 clones, 92% seen once. Sequencing was performed on peripheral blood, taken on day 0 of AZD1222 vaccination. Source of these receptors: an adult in good health.

The chain employs TRBV9 and TRBJ1-1; D is undetermined. CDR1 is SGDLS, CDR2 YYNGEE, per germline. The CDR3 totals 13 residues. V lost 4 bases, J lost 6 bases, and 13 bases lay in between. Here the CDR3 reads CASSRKQLSEAFF. The CDR3 DNA sequence: TGTGCCAGCAGCCGAAAACAGTTATCTGAAGCTTTCTTT.

The chain combines TRBV28 with TRBJ1-4; D is perhaps TRBD1 (5 bases). The CDR3 covers 15 residues. In germline, CDR1 is MDHEN, CDR2 SYDVKM. Trimming removed 7 bases from V and 5 bases from J, with 17 bases in between. Here the CDR3 reads CASTSSGTGNEKLFF. CDR3 coding DNA: TGTGCCAGCACCTCCTCCGGGACGGGGAATGAAAAACTGTTTTTT.

The J gene is TRBJ1-2, the V gene TRBV6-5; possible D gene TRBD1, 5 bases. CDR3 length: 14 residues. V was shortened by 4 bases and J by 3 bases, with 12 bases between the two germline ends. Germline lookup yields CDR1 MNHEY and CDR2 SVGAGI. The CDR3 DNA reads TGTGCCAGCAGTTTAGTCGGGGCGTACTATGGCTACACCTTC. This sequence encodes CASSLVGAYYGYTF.

The chain has TRBV6-1 and TRBJ1-2; no reliable D call. The CDR3 has 13 amino acids. Trimming cost V 1 base and J 8 bases, with 11 bases left between them. The V gene's germline CDR1 is MNHNS and CDR2 SASEGT. The CDR3 DNA reads as TGTGCCAGCAGTGAAGAAAGGAGGGAAGGCTACACCTTC. Protein sequence: CASSEERREGYTF.

This clone was detected only a few times. The gene calls are TRBV5-4 and TRBJ2-5; TRBD1 is a possible D gene (5 bases). The CDR3 covers 15 residues. V was shortened by 1 base and J by 4 bases, with 14 bases between the two germline ends. Per the germline V gene, CDR1 is SGHNT and CDR2 is YYREEE (reference sequence). The CDR3 DNA reads TGTGCCAGCAGCTTGACGTCCCCAGGGCCAGAGACCCAGTACTTC. It specifies CASSLTSPGPETQYF.

CDR3 amino acids: CAWVYWGQGIPEQYF. For the CDR3, the DNA is TGTGCCTGGGTATATTGGGGACAGGGAATCCCCGAGCAGTACTTC. The V call is TRBV30, the J call TRBJ2-7, with TRBD1 identical over 9 bases. J was trimmed by 6 bases and V by 5 bases; bases with no gene match: 14. This CDR3 has 15 amino acids. CDR1 is GTSNPN, CDR2 SVGIG, per germline (reference sequence).

The chain is built from TRBV18 and TRBJ2-5; the match to TRBD2 covers 7 bases. The CDR3 runs 13 residues. The germline V gene encodes CDR1 KGHSH and CDR2 LQKENI. After removal of 2 bases from V and 5 bases from J, the junction contained 2 bases not matched to a gene. The CDR3 DNA reads TGTGCCAGCTCACCAAGCGGGGTGGAGACCCAGTACTTC. Translation gives CASSPSGVETQYF.

The V and J genes are TRBV28 and TRBJ1-4, with D perhaps matching TRBD1 (5 bases). Germline V CDR1 and CDR2: MDHEN, SYDVKM. This CDR3 is built from 14 residues. The germline V and J ends were trimmed by 7 bases and 7 bases, with 16 bases remaining between them. CDR3 sequence (DNA): TGTGCCAGCACCCAGGGTGGGGGTGGTGAAAAACTGTTTTTT. Amino acid sequence: CASTQGGGGEKLFF.

The chain joins TRBV19 to TRBJ1-1; 12 bases are a match to TRBD1. This CDR3 comprises 16 residues. Germline V lookup: CDR1 LNHDA, CDR2 SQIVND (reference sequence). The trim removed 6 bases at V and 4 bases at J, leaving 9 bases unmatched. The CDR3 protein is CASRPGTGGLSTEAFF. For the CDR3, the DNA is TGTGCCAGTAGGCCCGGGACAGGGGGCCTTAGCACTGAAGCTTTCTTT. The full variable domain, with the rest looked up from reference TRBV19 and TRBJ1-1, is DGGITQSPKYLFRKEGQNVTLSCEQNLNHDAMYWYRQDPGQGLRLIYYSQIVNDFQKGDIAEGYSVSREKKESFPLTVTSAQKNPTAFYLCASRPGTGGLSTEAFFGQGTRLTVV.

The J gene is TRBJ1-6, the V gene TRBV14, with D unclear. The CDR3 has 13 amino acids. V shed 1 base and J shed 9 bases, with 7 bases lying between them. The germline V gene encodes CDR1 SGHDN and CDR2 FVKESK. The CDR3 bases are TGTGCCAGCAGCCAAGTGGGCGGTTCACCCCTCCACTTT. This gives the protein CASSQVGGSPLHF.